This entry lists 25 T cell receptor beta chains sequenced from one sample in a study of read filtering for tumor transcriptome and immune sequencing (dated by TCRdb to about 2020). The data were produced on an Illumina HiSeq 4000. Starting from around 400 ng RNA, TCR libraries were constructed with the Immunoverse kit using molecular barcoded adaptors that cover the alpha/delta and beta/gamma chains. TCRdb reanalyzed the raw reads on its own, using fastp at Q25 for trimming and MiXCR for clone calling, and kept in-frame beta chains. CDR3 protein duplicates are merged, each entry listing the most common genes and DNA. The sample yields 35,000 to 40,000 distinct CDR3 sequences; roughly 15% were counted once. Of the sample, about 30% falls within the top ten clones. The sample comprised a population of CD138-negative cells sorted from bone marrow. This specimen's cell subset or site label, interpreted: bone marrow mononuclear cells depleted of CD138+ plasma/myeloma cells by negative magnetic selection. The receptors come from a donor at least 40 years old with multiple myeloma.

This clonotype has just a few counts. Given a much more abundant clone one base away, this may be a read error. The chain links TRBV10-3 to TRBJ1-1; D unclear. The CDR3 has 13 residues. Germline loops: CDR1 ENHRY, CDR2 SYGVKD. Trimming left V 4 bases short and J 4 bases short, with 10 bases between. CDR3 nucleotides: TGTGCCATCAGTGGAGGGAAGAGCACTGAAGCTTTCTTT. It encodes CAISGGKSTEAFF.

Many counts were recorded for this clonotype. The chain links TRBV29-1 to TRBJ1-2, with a tentative D call TRBD1 (6 bases). Trimming took 1 base from V and 6 from J, leaving 12 bases between them. Germline V gene sequence: CDR1 SQVTM, CDR2 ANQGSEA. This CDR3 has 13 residues. CDR3 nucleotide sequence: TGCAGCGTTGAAGTACAGGGAGGCCATGGCTACACCTTC. Protein product: CSVEVQGGHGYTF.

This clonotype was counted ten times or more. The rearrangement joins TRBV5-4 to TRBJ2-1; D is possibly TRBD1 or TRBD2 (5 bases each). Per germline, CDR1 SGHNT and CDR2 YYREEE (reference sequence). Trimming stripped 0 bases from V and 8 bases from J, with 12 bases between. This CDR3 contains 14 residues. CDR3 in amino acids: CASSLAPGADEQFF. The CDR3 nucleotides read TGTGCCAGCAGCTTGGCCCCCGGGGCCGATGAGCAGTTCTTC.

Ten or more counts support this clonotype. The V and J genes are TRBV11-3 and TRBJ2-1, with D perhaps TRBD2 (6 bases). V lost 0 bases, J lost 8 bases, and 17 bases lay in between. From germline, CDR1 is SGHNT and CDR2 YENEEA. The CDR3 length is 16 residues. The CDR3 region has the DNA TGTGCCAGCAGCTTAGACCGGCTAGCGTTTAGCCATGAGCAGTTCTTC. This encodes CASSLDRLAFSHEQFF.

There are many counts of this clonotype. The chain recombines TRBV28 with TRBJ2-7; 7 positions agree with TRBD1. The V gene end was trimmed by 3 bases and the J gene end by 3 bases; junction bases not matched to a gene: 2. CDR3 length: 13 amino acids. The germline V gene has CDR1 MDHEN and CDR2 SYDVKM. The CDR3 spells CASSFSGGYEQYF. The CDR3 nucleotides are TGTGCCAGCAGTTTCTCAGGGGGCTACGAGCAGTACTTC.

This clonotype has at least ten counts. The J gene is TRBJ2-1, the V gene TRBV5-1, with D maybe TRBD2 (7 bases). V lost 3 bases and J lost 8, with 18 bases in between. Germline V gene data show CDR1 as SGHRS and CDR2 as YFSETQ. This CDR3 contains 15 residues. The CDR3 loop is CASSYGGGQRHEQFF. The CDR3 coding sequence is TGCGCCAGCAGCTACGGCGGGGGCCAGAGACATGAGCAGTTCTTC.

Ten or more counts support this clonotype. The rearrangement uses TRBV11-2 and TRBJ2-7, with TRBD1 as a possible D gene (8 bases). This CDR3 is built from 17 residues. V lost 2 bases and J lost 6, with 23 bases in between. CDR1 and CDR2 from the germline V gene are SGHAT and FQNNGV. The CDR3 loop is CASSLILADRVALEQYF. The CDR3 DNA is TGTGCCAGCAGCTTAATCCTAGCGGACAGGGTTGCGCTCGAGCAGTACTTC.

This clonotype showed up many times. For the CDR3, the DNA is TGTGCCAGCTCGACCAGCCCGGGACAGCGGAACACCATATATTTT. It translates to CASSTSPGQRNTIYF. The chain has TRBV18 and TRBJ1-3, with 7 nucleotides matching TRBD1. V was pared by 6 bases and J by 7 bases, with 12 bases of the junction left unmatched. This CDR3 region has 15 residues. Germline V CDR1 and CDR2: KGHSH, LQKENI.

As regards this clonotype: Only one base separates this from a far larger clonotype, so it likely reflects a read error. This is likely a read error, given that the CDR3 carries no conserved phenylalanine or tryptophan at its end. CDR3 residues: CASSYRRGDYEQYS. CDR3 in DNA: TGTGCCAGCAGTTACAGGCGGGGGGACTACGAGCAGTACTCC. V usage is TRBV10-3 and J usage is TRBJ2-7, with TRBD2 matching over 8 bases. This CDR3 contains 14 residues. Germline assignment: CDR1 ENHRY and CDR2 SYGVKD.

This clonotype was detected many times. The chain combines TRBV29-1 with TRBJ2-3, with TRBD2 as a possible D gene (5 bases). The V gene's germline CDR1 is SQVTM and CDR2 ANQGSEA. Trimming left V 1 base short and J 6 bases short, with 11 bases between. This CDR3 has 13 amino acids. CDR3 residues: CSVEVSSGDTQYF. Here the CDR3 DNA reads TGCAGCGTTGAAGTCTCGTCGGGGGATACGCAGTATTTT.

There are many counts of this clonotype. The chain employs TRBV6-2 or TRBV6-3 and TRBJ1-5; D might be TRBD1 (6 bases). CDR1 is MNHEY and CDR2 is SVGEGT in the germline V gene. The CDR3 spans 13 residues. Trimming took off 8 bases at V and 1 base at J, with 9 bases between the two ends. The CDR3 nucleotides read TGTGCCAGCTCCACAGGGAGCAATCAGCCCCAGCATTTT. Residues: CASSTGSNQPQHF.

This clonotype was detected ten times or more. The chain uses TRBV15 and TRBJ2-1; D not certain. Germline CDR1 reads LNHNV; CDR2 reads YYDKDF (reference sequence). The CDR3 loop spans 16 amino acids. The V and J ends lost 3 bases and 0 bases respectively, with 12 bases between them. This CDR3 reads CATSSPRLSSYNEQFF. In nucleotides, the CDR3 is TGTGCCACCAGCAGCCCCCGACTTTCCTCCTACAATGAGCAGTTCTTC.

In this sample, this clonotype turned up many times. This chain joins TRBV18 and TRBJ2-7; 15 bases match TRBD2. V lost 4 bases to trimming and J lost 3 bases; unmatched junction nucleotides: 13. CDR1 is KGHSH, CDR2 LQKENI, per germline. There are 19 residues in the CDR3. The CDR3 sequence: CASSLFPGLAGGRYYEQYF. The CDR3 DNA is TGTGCCAGCTCACTTTTTCCGGGACTAGCGGGAGGCCGTTACTACGAGCAGTACTTC.

This clonotype is a singleton in its sample. A read error likely explains this, since a far larger clone differs by one base. No conserved phenylalanine or tryptophan is present at the end of the CDR3, so a read error is the likely explanation. V and J are TRBV7-8 and TRBJ2-1; 9 nucleotides match TRBD2. The CDR3 consists of 17 residues. CDR1 is SGHVS and CDR2 is FQNEAQ in the germline V gene. The J segment lost 0 bases and the V segment lost 5 bases, leaving 8 bases of the junction unmatched. The CDR3 nucleotides are TGTGCCAGCAGCCTTAGCGGGAGCCCCTCCTCCTACAATGAGCAGTTCCTC. Translated, it gives CASSLSGSPSSYNEQFL.

In this sample, this clonotype turned up many times. This rearrangement joins TRBV4-3 to TRBJ2-5; 10 bases line up with TRBD2. There are 15 residues in the CDR3. With 1 base clipped from V and 4 bases from J, the junction kept 3 bases outside the gene matches. Germline V gives CDR1 LGHNA, CDR2 YSLEER. The CDR3 nucleotides are TGCGCCAGCAGCCAAGGGAGACTAGCGGGAGAGACCCAGTACTTC. Its protein is CASSQGRLAGETQYF.

A few counts support this clonotype. A much bigger clone sits one base away, suggesting this may be a read error. The chain uses TRBV10-2 and TRBJ2-1; D could derive from TRBD1 or TRBD2 (5 bases each). Germline CDR1 and CDR2: WSHSY and SAAADI. CDR3 length equals 14 residues. Trimming removed 8 bases from V and 2 bases from J, with 13 bases in between. The CDR3 DNA reads TGCGCCAGCGGTGCTGGGGGAACCTACAATGAGCAGTTCTTC. Protein sequence: CASGAGGTYNEQFF.

This clonotype was found once. A much larger clonotype is one base distant, so this may be a read error. The chain combines TRBV4-2 with TRBJ1-5; no clear D gene. V was shortened by 1 base and J by 7 bases, with 17 bases between the two germline ends. The CDR3 length is 16 residues. Germline V gene data show CDR1 as LGHNA and CDR2 as YNFKEQ. The DNA of the CDR3 is TGTGCCAGCAGCCAAGGGTTTGTGACTGGGGTACAGCCCCAGCATTTT. Its translation: CASSQGFVTGVQPQHF.

This clonotype was counted at least ten times. The genes are TRBV29-1 and TRBJ2-7; TRBD2 might be the D (5 bases). Germline V lookup: CDR1 SQVTM, CDR2 ANQGSEA. V lost 4 bases, J lost 2 bases, and 12 bases lay in between. The CDR3 runs to 13 residues. The CDR3 protein is CSVVFEGPYEQYF. CDR3 nucleotide sequence: TGCAGCGTTGTTTTCGAGGGCCCCTACGAGCAGTACTTC.

This clonotype was seen repeatedly, ten times or more. CDR3 loop: CASCLPASPCEQYF. The CDR3 nucleotides read TGTGCCAGCTGCCTCCCGGCCTCGCCCTGCGAGCAGTACTTC. This rearrangement joins TRBV28 to TRBJ2-7; D call uncertain. Germline CDR1 and CDR2: MDHEN and SYDVKM. Trimming took off 8 bases at V and 6 bases at J, with 20 bases between the two ends. The CDR3 runs to 14 residues.

This clonotype was detected ten times or more. The V gene is TRBV6-1, the J gene TRBJ2-3; D remains unclear. V lost 5 bases and J 3 bases, leaving 3 bases between the germline ends. The CDR3 is 11 amino acids. Per germline, CDR1 MNHNS and CDR2 SASEGT. The CDR3 DNA follows: TGTGCCAGCAGTACAACAGATACGCAGTATTTT. Its translation: CASSTTDTQYF.

This clonotype has ten or more counts. This chain's CDR3 is CASTPRPGDRRTDTQYF. The CDR3 DNA reads TGTGCCAGCACCCCCCGACCCGGGGACAGGCGGACAGATACGCAGTATTTT. The chain is built from TRBV27 and TRBJ2-3, with 8 bases aligning to TRBD1. The V and J ends lost 7 bases and 3 bases, in that order; junction bases with no gene match: 15. This CDR3 region has 17 residues. CDR1 is MNHEY and CDR2 is SMNVEV in the germline V gene (reference sequence).

Turning to this clonotype: Its ends do not fully match the called genes, so a read error is possible. The chain uses TRBV7-8 and TRBJ2-3; D perhaps matches TRBD2 (5 bases). CDR1 is SGHVS and CDR2 is FQNEAQ in the germline V gene. This CDR3 contains 15 residues. DNA for the CDR3: TGTGCCAGCGGCTTAATACTAGTTGGCTCAGATACGCAGTATTTT. This sequence encodes CASGLILVGSDTQYF.

This clonotype was picked up a small number of times. This chain links TRBV11-2 with TRBJ2-2; TRBD2 is a possible D gene (5 bases). Germline V gene sequence: CDR1 SGHAT, CDR2 FQNNGV. Trimming shortened V by 5 bases and J by 7 bases, and 11 bases separated the two germline ends. The CDR3 spans 13 residues. In DNA form, the CDR3 reads TGTGCCAGCAGCCCCGACTACCTCGGGGAGCTGTTTTTT. It specifies CASSPDYLGELFF.

This clonotype has a count of ten or more. The chain uses TRBV25-1 and TRBJ2-2; 7 positions match TRBD1. V lost 3 bases and J lost 4; bases outside the gene matches: 5. The CDR3 totals 15 residues. CDR1 and CDR2 from the germline V gene are MGHDK and SYGVNS. The CDR3 nucleotides read TGTGCCAGCAGTGATCCGGGACAGCTCACCGGGGAGCTGTTTTTT. Translated, it gives CASSDPGQLTGELFF.

This clonotype appeared many times. The chain has TRBV28 and TRBJ2-7; TRBD2 might be the D (6 bases). Trimming pared 8 bases from V and 3 bases from J, leaving 23 bases between. This CDR3 contains 16 residues. Germline V gene sequence: CDR1 MDHEN, CDR2 SYDVKM. The CDR3 coding sequence is TGTGCCAGCTGTCGGGGGAAGGGAGCCGCCCGCTACGAGCAGTACTTC. This encodes CASCRGKGAARYEQYF.